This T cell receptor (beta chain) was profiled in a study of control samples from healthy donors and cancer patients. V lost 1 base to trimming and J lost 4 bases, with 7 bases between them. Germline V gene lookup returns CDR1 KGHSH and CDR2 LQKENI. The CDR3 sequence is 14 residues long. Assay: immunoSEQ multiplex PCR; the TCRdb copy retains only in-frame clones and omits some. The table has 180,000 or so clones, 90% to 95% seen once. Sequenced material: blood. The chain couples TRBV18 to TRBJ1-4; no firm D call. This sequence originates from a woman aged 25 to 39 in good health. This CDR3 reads CASSPQALNEKLFF. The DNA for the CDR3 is TGTGCCAGCTCACCACAGGCTCTTAATGAAAAACTGTTTTTT.